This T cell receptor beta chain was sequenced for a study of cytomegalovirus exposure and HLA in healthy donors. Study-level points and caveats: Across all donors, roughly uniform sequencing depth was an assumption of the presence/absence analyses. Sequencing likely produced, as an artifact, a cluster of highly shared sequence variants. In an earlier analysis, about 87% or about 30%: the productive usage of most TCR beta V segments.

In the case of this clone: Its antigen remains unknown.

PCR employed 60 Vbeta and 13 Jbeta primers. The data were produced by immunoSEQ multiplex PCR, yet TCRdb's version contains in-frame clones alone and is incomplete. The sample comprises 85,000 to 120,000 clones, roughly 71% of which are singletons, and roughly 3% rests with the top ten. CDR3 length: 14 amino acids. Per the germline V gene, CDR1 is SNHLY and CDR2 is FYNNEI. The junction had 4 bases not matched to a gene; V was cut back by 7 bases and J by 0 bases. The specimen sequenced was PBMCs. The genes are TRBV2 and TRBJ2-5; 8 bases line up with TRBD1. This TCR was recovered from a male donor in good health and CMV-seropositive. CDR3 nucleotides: TGTGCCAGCATAAGACAGGGGTACCAAGAGACCCAGTACTTC. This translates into CASIRQGYQETQYF.